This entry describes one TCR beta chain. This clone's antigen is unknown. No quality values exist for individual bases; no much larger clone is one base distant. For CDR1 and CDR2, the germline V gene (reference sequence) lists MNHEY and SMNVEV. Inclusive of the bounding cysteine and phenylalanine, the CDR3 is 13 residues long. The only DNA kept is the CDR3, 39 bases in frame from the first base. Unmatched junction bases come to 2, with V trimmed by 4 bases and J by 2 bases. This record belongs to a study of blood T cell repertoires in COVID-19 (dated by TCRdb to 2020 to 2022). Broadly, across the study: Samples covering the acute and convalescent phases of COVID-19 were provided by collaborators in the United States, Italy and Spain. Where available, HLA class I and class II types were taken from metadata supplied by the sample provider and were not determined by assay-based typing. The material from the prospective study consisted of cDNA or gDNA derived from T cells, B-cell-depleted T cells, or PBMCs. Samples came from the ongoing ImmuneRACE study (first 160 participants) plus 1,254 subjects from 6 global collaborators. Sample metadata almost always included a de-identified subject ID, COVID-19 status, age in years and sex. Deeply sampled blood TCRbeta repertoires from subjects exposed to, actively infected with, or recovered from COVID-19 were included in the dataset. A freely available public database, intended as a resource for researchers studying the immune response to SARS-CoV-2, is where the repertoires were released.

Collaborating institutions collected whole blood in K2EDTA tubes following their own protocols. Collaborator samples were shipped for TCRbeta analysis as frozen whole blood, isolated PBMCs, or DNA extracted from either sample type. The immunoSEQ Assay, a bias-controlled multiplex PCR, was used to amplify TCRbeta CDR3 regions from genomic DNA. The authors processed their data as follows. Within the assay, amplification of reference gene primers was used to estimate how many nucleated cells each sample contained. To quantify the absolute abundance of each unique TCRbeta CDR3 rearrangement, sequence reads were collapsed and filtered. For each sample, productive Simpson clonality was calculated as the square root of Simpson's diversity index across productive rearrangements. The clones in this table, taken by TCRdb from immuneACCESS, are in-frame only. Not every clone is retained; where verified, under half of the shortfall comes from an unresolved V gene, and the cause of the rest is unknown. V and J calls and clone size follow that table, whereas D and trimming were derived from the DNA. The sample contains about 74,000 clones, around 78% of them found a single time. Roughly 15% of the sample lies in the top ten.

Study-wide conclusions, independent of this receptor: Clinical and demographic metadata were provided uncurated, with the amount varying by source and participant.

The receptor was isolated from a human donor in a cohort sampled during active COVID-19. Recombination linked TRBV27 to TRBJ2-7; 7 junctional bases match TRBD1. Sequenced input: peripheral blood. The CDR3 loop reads CASSSQGAYEQYF. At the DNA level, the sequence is TGTGCCAGCAGTTCTCAGGGGGCCTACGAGCAGTACTTC.